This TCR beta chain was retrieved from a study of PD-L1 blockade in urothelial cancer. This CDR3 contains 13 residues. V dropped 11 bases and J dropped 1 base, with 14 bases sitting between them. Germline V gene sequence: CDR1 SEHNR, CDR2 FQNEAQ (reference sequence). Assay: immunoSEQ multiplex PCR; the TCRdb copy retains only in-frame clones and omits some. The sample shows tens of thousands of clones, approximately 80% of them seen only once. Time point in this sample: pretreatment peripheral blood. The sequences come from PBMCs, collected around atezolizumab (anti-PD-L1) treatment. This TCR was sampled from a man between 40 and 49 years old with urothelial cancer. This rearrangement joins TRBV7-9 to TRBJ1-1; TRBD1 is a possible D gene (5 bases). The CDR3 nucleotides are TGTGCCGCCGGGGGGAGCGAGAACACTGAAGCTTTCTTT. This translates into CAAGGSENTEAFF.